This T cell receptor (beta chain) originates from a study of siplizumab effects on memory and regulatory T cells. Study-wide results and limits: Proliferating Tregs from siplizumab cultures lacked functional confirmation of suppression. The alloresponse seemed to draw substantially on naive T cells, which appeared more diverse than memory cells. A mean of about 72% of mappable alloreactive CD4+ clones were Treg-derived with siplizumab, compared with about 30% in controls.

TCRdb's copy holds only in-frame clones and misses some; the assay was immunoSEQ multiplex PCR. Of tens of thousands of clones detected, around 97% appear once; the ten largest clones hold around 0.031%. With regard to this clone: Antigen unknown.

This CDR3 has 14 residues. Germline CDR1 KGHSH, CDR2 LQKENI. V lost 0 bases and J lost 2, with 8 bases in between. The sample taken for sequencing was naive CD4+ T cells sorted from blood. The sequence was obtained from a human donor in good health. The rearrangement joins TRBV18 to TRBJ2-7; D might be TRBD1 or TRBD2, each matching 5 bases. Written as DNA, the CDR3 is TGTGCCAGCTCACCACCAGGGACCCCCTACGAGCAGTACTTC. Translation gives CASSPPGTPYEQYF.